Listed here are 2 T cell receptor beta chains from one sample, sequenced in a study of blood T cell repertoires in COVID-19. Generated by immunoSEQ multiplex PCR, the TCRdb table keeps only in-frame clones and is missing some. The data contain approximately 200,000 clones, around 90% of them singletons. The sample consisted of PBMCs or T cells enriched from blood (not recorded which). These receptors were obtained from a woman aged 25 to 39 who had recovered from COVID-19.

The chain uses TRBV14 and TRBJ2-7; TRBD2 might be the D (6 bases). This CDR3 has 15 residues. From germline, CDR1 is SGHDN and CDR2 FVKESK. Between the trimmed V and J ends, which lost 1 base and 2 bases, there was a span of 12 bases. CDR3 region: CASSQAGTFTYEQYF. The DNA of the CDR3 is TGTGCCAGCAGCCAAGCTGGGACTTTTACCTACGAGCAGTACTTC.

CDR3 sequence (DNA): TGTGCCAGCAGCTTAGCTGTAAACAATGAGCAGTTCTTC. Its protein is CASSLAVNNEQFF. This chain connects TRBV11-2 to TRBJ2-1; D is undetermined. The CDR3 spans 13 residues. Trimming took 1 base from V and 5 from J, leaving 6 bases between them. Germline V gives CDR1 SGHAT, CDR2 FQNNGV.